This T cell receptor (beta chain) was obtained from a study of graft-versus-host responses after intestinal transplantation. About the research overall: All of the recipients had induction that used anti-thymocyte globulin, then tacrolimus and steroids for three to four years. Study-wide results and caveats: The highest levels of circulating GvH clones went along with early declines in HvG clones after transplant.

Assay used: immunoSEQ multiplex PCR; TCRdb lists only in-frame clones, some missing. The profile covers 45,000 to 50,000 clones, with 85% to 95% appearing a single time and about 5.5% taken by the ten largest. Concerning this clone itself: Its antigen is undetermined.

Germline V gene sequence: CDR1 MNHNY, CDR2 SVGAGI (reference sequence). Trimming at V came to 6 bases and at J to 7 bases, leaving 9 bases not matched to a gene. The CDR3 loop spans 14 amino acids. This chain links TRBV6-6 with TRBJ1-2; TRBD1 matches 9 bases. The source material was PBMCs, sampled around 27 months after a first intestinal transplant, on the day of a second. The sequence came from a human patient who received an intestinal transplant, so some T cells may come from the graft donor. The CDR3 protein is CASSLGQGSSGYTF. In DNA, the CDR3 is TGTGCCAGCAGCCTAGGACAGGGGAGTAGTGGCTACACCTTC.